The source of this TCR beta chain is a study of graft-versus-host responses after intestinal transplantation. On the study more broadly: Once they had received anti-thymocyte globulin induction, all recipients took tacrolimus and steroids for about 3 years.

Measured with immunoSEQ multiplex PCR; TCRdb has only the in-frame clones, and not every one. This table has 62,000 or so clones, around 90% appearing once. Notes on this clone: What it binds is not known.

Findings and caveats of the study: Among recipient marrow samples, GvH clones were found; some appeared first in ileum or blood. High graft-versus-host to host-versus-graft T cell clonal ratios marked allografts of patients with graft-donor macrochimerism. Peak circulating GvH clone levels were associated with early post-transplant HvG declines.

In germline, CDR1 is MGHRA, CDR2 YSYEKL. The CDR3 is 13 residues long. V was cut by 4 bases and J by 2 bases, with 9 bases left in between. The sample here was PBMCs, taken 26 days after transplant. The TCR was taken from a human patient who received an intestinal transplant, so some T cells may come from the graft donor. The chain is built from TRBV4-1 and TRBJ2-7; maybe TRBD1 (6 bases). CDR3 region: CASSPDRPYEQYF. Here the CDR3 DNA reads TGCGCCAGCAGCCCGGACAGACCCTACGAGCAGTACTTC.